Given below is one T cell receptor beta chain in context. This sample is drawn from a study of blood T cell repertoires in COVID-19. The overall study: PBMCs, B-cell-depleted T cells, or T cells provided the cDNA or gDNA that made up the material.

Seattle patient enrollment occurred during active infection, with longitudinal follow-up thereafter. The CDR3 length is 13 residues. The germline gives CDR1 MNHEY, CDR2 SMNVEV (reference sequence). V shed 5 bases and J shed 0 bases, with 5 bases lying between them. Data came from immunoSEQ multiplex PCR; TCRdb stores just in-frame clones and leaves some out. The profile covers about 440,000 clones, with about nine tenths appearing a single time and around 12% taken by the ten largest. The genes are TRBV27 and TRBJ1-5; unclear D gene. The clonotype was recovered from a woman in her forties or fifties with COVID-19, enrolled during active disease. Sequenced material: peripheral blood. The CDR3 here is CASSPNSNQPQHF. CDR3 in DNA: TGTGCCAGCAGTCCTAATAGCAATCAGCCCCAGCATTTT.